The 17 T cell receptor beta chains listed next were all sequenced from one sample in a study of shared clonotypes between healthy human individuals. The assay was immunoSEQ multiplex PCR, and TCRdb's table has in-frame clones only and misses some. The sample yields about 480,000 clones, 79% seen once. The sample consisted of PBMCs. These receptors were collected from a woman between 40 and 50 years old in good health. Some clones in this sample may be carry-over from other donors' samples.

The V call is TRBV5-4, the J call TRBJ2-2, with 11 bases fitting TRBD2. Germline trimming cut 2 bases from V and 5 bases from J; bases unmatched to any gene: 8. Germline CDR1 is SGHNT and CDR2 is YYREEE (reference sequence). The CDR3 extends over 17 amino acids. CDR3 nucleotide sequence: TGTGCCAGCAGCTTTGCTAGCGGGAGGAAGTCGACCGGGGAGCTGTTTTTT. Its translation: CASSFASGRKSTGELFF.

The V call is TRBV4-3, the J call TRBJ2-2; 8 bases match TRBD1. Germline values: CDR1 LGHNA, CDR2 YSLEER. Losses at the gene ends were 3 bases for V and 4 bases for J; bases not matched to a gene: 13. The CDR3 is 18 residues long. The CDR3 spells CASSQRRFGQGATGELFF. DNA of the CDR3: TGCGCCAGCAGCCAGAGGCGGTTTGGACAGGGCGCCACCGGGGAGCTGTTTTTT.

This clone was detected a few times. The rearrangement joins TRBV28 to TRBJ1-5, with D unclear. The CDR3 length is 13 residues. Germline-derived CDR1 and CDR2 are MDHEN and SYDVKM. V was shortened by 5 bases and J by 10 bases, with 15 bases between the two germline ends. CDR3 bases: TGTGCCAGCAGTGCCCTGGCAGGTGAACCCCAGCATTTT. It encodes CASSALAGEPQHF.

This chain joins TRBV9 and TRBJ2-1; no reliable D call. Per the germline V gene, CDR1 is SGDLS and CDR2 is YYNGEE. Trimming removed 4 bases at V and 6 bases at J, with 17 bases between. There are 15 residues in the CDR3. The chain's CDR3 is CASSHRVSNFNEQFF. In nucleotides, the CDR3 is TGTGCCAGCAGCCACCGGGTTAGTAACTTCAATGAGCAGTTCTTC. The full variable domain, its missing parts supplied by reference TRBV9 and TRBJ2-1, is DSGVTQTPKHLITATGQRVTLRCSPRSGDLSVYWYQQSLDQGLQFLIQYYNGEERAKGNILERFSAQQFPDLHSELNLSSLELGDSALYFCASSHRVSNFNEQFFGPGTRLTVL.

This clone has only one observation. The chain has TRBV7-6 and TRBJ2-5; TRBD1 is a possible D gene (6 bases). Between the trimmed V and J ends, which lost 5 bases and 4 bases, there was a span of 14 bases. The CDR3 runs to 14 residues. CDR1 is SGHVS, CDR2 FNYEAQ, per germline. As DNA, the CDR3 is TGTGCCAGCAGCCACAGGGAACTGAGAGAGACCCAGTACTTC. This translates into CASSHRELRETQYF.

V and J are TRBV11-2 and TRBJ2-2, with 10 bases fitting TRBD2. The junction had 4 bases not matched to a gene; V was cut back by 2 bases and J by 4 bases. Germline-derived CDR1 and CDR2 are SGHAT and FQNNGV. There are 16 residues in the CDR3. The CDR3 sequence: CASSLLAGEATGELFF. In DNA, the CDR3 is TGTGCCAGCAGCTTACTAGCGGGAGAGGCCACCGGGGAGCTGTTTTTT.

The chain links TRBV10-2 to TRBJ1-4; D is possibly TRBD1 (6 bases). Trimming took 3 bases from V and 8 from J, leaving 13 bases between them. This CDR3 spans 14 amino acids. The germline V gene has CDR1 WSHSY and CDR2 SAAADI. The CDR3: CASSESRGGEKLFF. The CDR3, as DNA: TGCGCCAGCAGTGAAAGCAGGGGAGGGGAAAAACTGTTTTTT.

This clone was counted at least ten times. The chain recombines TRBV10-3 with TRBJ2-7, with D perhaps being TRBD1 or TRBD2 (5 bases each). Germline V gives CDR1 ENHRY, CDR2 SYGVKD. Trimming pared 6 bases from V and 5 bases from J, leaving 17 bases between. This CDR3 comprises 14 residues. CDR3: CAIRSLGTRDEQYF. The CDR3 region has the DNA TGTGCCATCAGGTCACTGGGGACCCGAGACGAGCAGTACTTC.

V usage is TRBV12-5 and J usage is TRBJ2-2; 9 bases match TRBD1. J gave up 4 bases and V 6 bases, and 6 bases lay outside the gene matches. Germline loops: CDR1 LGHNT, CDR2 FRNRAP. This CDR3 region has 15 residues. The DNA for the CDR3 is TGTGCTAGTGGAACGGACAGGGGAGCCACCGGGGAGCTGTTTTTT. It codes for CASGTDRGATGELFF.

The chain combines TRBV5-4 with TRBJ2-1; 7 bases agree with TRBD2. The junction had 11 bases not matched to a gene; V was cut back by 4 bases and J by 7 bases. The CDR3 is 15 residues long. From germline, CDR1 is SGHNT and CDR2 YYREEE (reference sequence). CDR3 DNA: TGTGCCAGCAGCCGGGAGGCTAGGGCGGGGAATGAGCAGTTCTTC. The encoded protein is CASSREARAGNEQFF.

This rearrangement joins TRBV19 to TRBJ1-5, with D hard to call. The germline CDR1 and CDR2 sequences are LNHDA and SQIVND (reference sequence). V was pared by 6 bases and J by 1 base, with 13 bases between. CDR3 length: 15 amino acids. The CDR3 is CASRLGILSNQPQHF. DNA for the CDR3: TGTGCCAGTAGACTCGGGATACTCAGCAATCAGCCCCAGCATTTT.

The chain is built from TRBV5-1 and TRBJ2-3; D is perhaps TRBD2 (6 bases). Germline V gene sequence: CDR1 SGHRS, CDR2 YFSETQ. The CDR3 extends over 14 amino acids. V was shortened by 1 base and J by 4 bases, with 10 bases between the two germline ends. The CDR3 is CASSLTEGSDTQYF. DNA for the CDR3: TGCGCCAGCAGCTTGACGGAGGGATCAGATACGCAGTATTTT.

Comment on this clone: One end of the junction does not line up with germline, which may come from a read error. The V gene is TRBV5-1, the J gene TRBJ1-3; 9 positions match TRBD1. The CDR3 runs 16 residues. CDR1 is SGHRS and CDR2 is YFSETQ in the germline V gene. CDR3 nucleotide sequence: TGCGCCAGCAGATTGGGGACAGGGAACTCTGGAAACACCATATATTTT. Translation: CASRLGTGNSGNTIYF.

The chain couples TRBV11-1 to TRBJ2-7, with TRBD1 matching 7 bases. The CDR3 runs to 15 residues. Trimming cost V 5 bases and J 0 bases; bases outside gene matches: 7. The germline V gene has CDR1 SGHAT and CDR2 FQDESV (reference sequence). CDR3 bases: TGTGCCAGCAGCCAGGACAGGCTCTACTCCTACGAGCAGTACTTC. This sequence encodes CASSQDRLYSYEQYF.

V is TRBV6-5 and J is TRBJ2-7; 10 bases match TRBD2. Germline CDR1 and CDR2: MNHEY and SVGAGI. Trimming took 2 bases from V and 2 from J; bases not matched to a gene: 3. CDR3 length equals 15 residues. Here the CDR3 DNA reads TGTGCCAGCAGTTACGGGCTAGCGGGAGCCTACGAGCAGTACTTC. Translating gives CASSYGLAGAYEQYF.

V gene TRBV29-1 combines with J gene TRBJ1-1; a weak D match, TRBD1 (6 bases). In germline, CDR1 is SQVTM, CDR2 ANQGSEA. CDR3 length: 13 amino acids. Trimming shortened V by 7 bases and J by 5 bases, and 17 bases separated the two germline ends. The CDR3 DNA follows: TGCAGCGCAAAGACAGGTTCTTGGACTGAAGCTTTCTTT. It is translated as CSAKTGSWTEAFF.

This clone was counted a few times. J is TRBJ1-1 and V is TRBV6-4; 10 bases map to TRBD1. Germline V gives CDR1 MRHNA, CDR2 SNTAGT. Trimming took 5 bases from V and 6 from J; bases not matched to a gene: 3. This CDR3 region has 13 residues. The CDR3 DNA reads as TGTGCCAGCAGTCGGGACAGGGGAGCTGAAGCTTTCTTT. Translation gives CASSRDRGAEAFF.